This T cell receptor (beta chain) was found in a study of T cells in Graves' hyperthyroidism and ophthalmopathy. Amplification targeted TCR beta CDR3 regions from RNA transcripts. In the first-round RT-PCR of the TCR CDR3, the HTBI primer set was used. Each CDR3 protein gets one entry after TCRdb re-called the multiplex PCR reads with MiXCR. The table has hundreds of thousands of distinct CDR3 sequences, 38% seen once. Germline V gene data show CDR1 as MNHEY and CDR2 as SVGAGI. The CDR3 has 15 amino acids. The V end was cut by 0 bases, the J end by 6 bases, with 9 bases between. Absence of ophthalmopathy progression within 18 months defined stable Graves' hyperthyroidism.

The chain carries TRBV6-5 and TRBJ1-6; D remains ambiguous. The receptor was isolated from a man younger than 35 with Graves' hyperthyroidism. The sequencing input was blood. CDR3 nucleotide sequence: TGTGCCAGCAGTTACTCGCAGGTTCCTAATTCACCCCTCCACTTT. This gives the protein CASSYSQVPNSPLHF.